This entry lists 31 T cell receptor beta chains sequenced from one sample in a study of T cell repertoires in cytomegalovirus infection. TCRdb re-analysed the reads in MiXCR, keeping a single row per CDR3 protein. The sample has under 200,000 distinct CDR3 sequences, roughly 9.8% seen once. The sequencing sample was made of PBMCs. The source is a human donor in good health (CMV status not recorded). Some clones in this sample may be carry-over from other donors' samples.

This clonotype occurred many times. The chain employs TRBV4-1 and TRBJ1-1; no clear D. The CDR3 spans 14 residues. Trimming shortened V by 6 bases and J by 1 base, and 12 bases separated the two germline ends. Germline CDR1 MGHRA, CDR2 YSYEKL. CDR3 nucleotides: TGCGCCAGCAGTGGGCCCTTGAAGAACACTGAAGCTTTCTTT. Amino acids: CASSGPLKNTEAFF.

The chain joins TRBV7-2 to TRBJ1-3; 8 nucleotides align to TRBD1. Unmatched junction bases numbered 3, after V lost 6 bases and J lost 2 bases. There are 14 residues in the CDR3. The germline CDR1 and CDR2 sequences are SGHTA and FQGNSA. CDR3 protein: CASRKTGAGNTIYF. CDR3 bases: TGTGCCAGCAGAAAGACAGGGGCTGGAAACACCATATATTTT.

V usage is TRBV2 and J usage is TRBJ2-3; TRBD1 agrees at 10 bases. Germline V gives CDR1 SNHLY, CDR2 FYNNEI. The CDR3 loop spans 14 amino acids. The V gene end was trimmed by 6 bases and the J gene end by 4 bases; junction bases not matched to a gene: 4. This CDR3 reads CASSRDRGPDTQYF. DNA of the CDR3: TGTGCCAGCAGCCGGGACAGGGGCCCAGATACGCAGTATTTT. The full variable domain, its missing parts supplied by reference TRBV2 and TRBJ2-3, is EPEVTQTPSHQVTQMGQEVILRCVPISNHLYFYWYRQILGQKVEFLVSFYNNEISEKSEIFDDQFSVERPDGSNFTLKIRSTKLEDSAMYFCASSRDRGPDTQYFGPGTRLTVL.

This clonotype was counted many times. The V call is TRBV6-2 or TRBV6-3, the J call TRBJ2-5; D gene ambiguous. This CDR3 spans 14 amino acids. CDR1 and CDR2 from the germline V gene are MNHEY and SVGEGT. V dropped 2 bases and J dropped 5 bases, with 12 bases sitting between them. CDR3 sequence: CASSYPPDRETQYF. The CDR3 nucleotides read TGTGCCAGCAGTTACCCCCCGGACCGGGAGACCCAGTACTTC.

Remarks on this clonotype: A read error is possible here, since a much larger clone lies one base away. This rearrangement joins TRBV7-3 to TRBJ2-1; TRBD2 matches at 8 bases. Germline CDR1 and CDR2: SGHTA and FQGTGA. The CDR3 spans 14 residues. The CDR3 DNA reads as TGTGCCAGCAGCCCAAGGACTAGCTTCCATGAGCAGATCTTC. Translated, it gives CASSPRTSFHEQIF.

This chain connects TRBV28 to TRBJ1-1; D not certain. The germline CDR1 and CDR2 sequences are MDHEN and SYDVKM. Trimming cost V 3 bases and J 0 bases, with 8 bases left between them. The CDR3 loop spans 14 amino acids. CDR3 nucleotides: TGTGCCAGCAGTTTTGGGGTCATGAACACTGAAGCTTTCTTT. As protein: CASSFGVMNTEAFF.

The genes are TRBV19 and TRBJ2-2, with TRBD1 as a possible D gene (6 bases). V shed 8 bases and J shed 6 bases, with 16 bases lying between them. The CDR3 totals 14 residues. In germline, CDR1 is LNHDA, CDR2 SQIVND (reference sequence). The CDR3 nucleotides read TGTGCCAGTGGGCAGGGGAAACACTCCGGGGAGCTGTTTTTT. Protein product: CASGQGKHSGELFF.

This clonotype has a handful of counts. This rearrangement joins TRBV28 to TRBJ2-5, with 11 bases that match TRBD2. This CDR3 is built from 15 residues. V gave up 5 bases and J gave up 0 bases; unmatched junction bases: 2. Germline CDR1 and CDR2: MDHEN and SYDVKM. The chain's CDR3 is CASSRGLADQETQYF. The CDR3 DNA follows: TGTGCCAGCAGTAGGGGACTAGCGGACCAAGAGACCCAGTACTTC.

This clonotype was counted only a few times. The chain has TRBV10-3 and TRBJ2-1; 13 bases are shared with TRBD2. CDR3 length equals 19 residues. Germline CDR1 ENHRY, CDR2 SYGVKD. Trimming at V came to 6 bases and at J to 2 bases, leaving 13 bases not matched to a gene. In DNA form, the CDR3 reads TGTGCCATCAGGAGTGGGGGGACTGGGACTAGCGGGACCTACAATGAGCAGTTCTTC. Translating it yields CAIRSGGTGTSGTYNEQFF.

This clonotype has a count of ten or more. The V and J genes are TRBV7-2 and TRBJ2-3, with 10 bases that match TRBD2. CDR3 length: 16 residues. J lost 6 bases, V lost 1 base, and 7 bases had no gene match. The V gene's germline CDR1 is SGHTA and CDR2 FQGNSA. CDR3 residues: CASSLDLAGAFDTQYF. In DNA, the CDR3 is TGTGCCAGCAGCTTAGATCTAGCGGGAGCATTTGATACGCAGTATTTT.

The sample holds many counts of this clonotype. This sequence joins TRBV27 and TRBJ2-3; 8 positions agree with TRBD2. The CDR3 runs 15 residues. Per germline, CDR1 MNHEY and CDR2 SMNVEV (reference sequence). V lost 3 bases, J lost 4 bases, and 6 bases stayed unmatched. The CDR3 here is CASSFPGGPPDTQYF. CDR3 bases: TGTGCCAGCAGTTTCCCGGGAGGGCCCCCAGATACGCAGTATTTT.

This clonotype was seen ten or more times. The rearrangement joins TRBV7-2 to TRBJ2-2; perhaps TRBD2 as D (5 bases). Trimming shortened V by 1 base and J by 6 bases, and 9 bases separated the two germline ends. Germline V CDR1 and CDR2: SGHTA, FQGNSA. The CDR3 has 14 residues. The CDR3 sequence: CASSLEAVAGELFF. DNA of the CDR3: TGTGCCAGCAGCTTAGAAGCGGTGGCCGGGGAGCTGTTTTTT.

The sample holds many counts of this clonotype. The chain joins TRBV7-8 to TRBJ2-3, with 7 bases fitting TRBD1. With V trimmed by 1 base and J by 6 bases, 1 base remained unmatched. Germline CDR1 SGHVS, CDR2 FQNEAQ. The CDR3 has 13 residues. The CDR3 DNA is TGTGCCAGCAGCTTAGGACAGGGTGATACGCAGTATTTT. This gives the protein CASSLGQGDTQYF.

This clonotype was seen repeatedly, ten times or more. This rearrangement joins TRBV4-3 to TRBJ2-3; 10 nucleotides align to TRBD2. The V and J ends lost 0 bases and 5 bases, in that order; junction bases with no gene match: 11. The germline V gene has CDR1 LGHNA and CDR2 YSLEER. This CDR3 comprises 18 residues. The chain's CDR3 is CASSQDWSERTSGDTQYF. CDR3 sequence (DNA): TGCGCCAGCAGCCAAGATTGGAGTGAGAGGACTAGCGGAGATACGCAGTATTTT.

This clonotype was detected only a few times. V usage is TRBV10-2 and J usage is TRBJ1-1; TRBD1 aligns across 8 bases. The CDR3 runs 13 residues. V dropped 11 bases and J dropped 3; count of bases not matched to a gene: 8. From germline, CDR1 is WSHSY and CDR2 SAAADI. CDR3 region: CAARTGKDTEAFF. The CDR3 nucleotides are TGCGCCGCCCGGACAGGGAAGGACACTGAAGCTTTCTTT.

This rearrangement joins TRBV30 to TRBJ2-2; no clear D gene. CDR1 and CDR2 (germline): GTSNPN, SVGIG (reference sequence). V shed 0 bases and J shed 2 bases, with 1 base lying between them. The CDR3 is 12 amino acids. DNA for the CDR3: TGTGCCTGGAGTGTAAACACCGGGGAGCTGTTTTTT. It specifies CAWSVNTGELFF.

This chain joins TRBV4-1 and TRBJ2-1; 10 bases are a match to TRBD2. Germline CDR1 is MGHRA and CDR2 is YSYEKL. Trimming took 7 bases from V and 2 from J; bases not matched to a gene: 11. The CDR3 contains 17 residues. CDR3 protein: CASTPNLGTSAYNEQFF. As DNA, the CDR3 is TGCGCCAGCACCCCTAATCTGGGGACTAGCGCCTACAATGAGCAGTTCTTC.

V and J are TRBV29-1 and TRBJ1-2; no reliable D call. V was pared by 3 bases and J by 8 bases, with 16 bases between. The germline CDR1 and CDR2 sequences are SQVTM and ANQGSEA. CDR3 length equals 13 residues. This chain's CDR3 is CSVDLSGVRGYTF. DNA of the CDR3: TGCAGCGTTGACCTATCGGGAGTTCGGGGCTACACCTTC.

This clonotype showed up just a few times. Here the CDR3 reads CASSPQKDTQYF. The CDR3 DNA follows: TGTGCCAGCAGCCCGCAGAAAGATACGCAGTATTTT. The rearrangement joins TRBV7-8 to TRBJ2-3; no clear D gene. This CDR3 has 12 amino acids. V lost 5 bases, J lost 5 bases, and 8 bases lay in between. The V gene's germline CDR1 is SGHVS and CDR2 FQNEAQ.

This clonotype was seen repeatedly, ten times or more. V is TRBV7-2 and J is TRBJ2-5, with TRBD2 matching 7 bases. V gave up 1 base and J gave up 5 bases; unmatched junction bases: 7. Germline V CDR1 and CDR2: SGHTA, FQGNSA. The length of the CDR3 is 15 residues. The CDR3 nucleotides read TGTGCCAGCAGCTTAGGAGGCGGGGGAGCTGAGACCCAGTACTTC. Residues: CASSLGGGGAETQYF.

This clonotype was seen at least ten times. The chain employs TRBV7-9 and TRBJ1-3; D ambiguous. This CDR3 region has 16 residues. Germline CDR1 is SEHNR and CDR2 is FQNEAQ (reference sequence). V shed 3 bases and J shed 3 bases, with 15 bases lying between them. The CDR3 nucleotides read TGTGCCAGCAGCTTCGGTGACGGGCAGATTGGAAACACCATATATTTT. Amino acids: CASSFGDGQIGNTIYF.

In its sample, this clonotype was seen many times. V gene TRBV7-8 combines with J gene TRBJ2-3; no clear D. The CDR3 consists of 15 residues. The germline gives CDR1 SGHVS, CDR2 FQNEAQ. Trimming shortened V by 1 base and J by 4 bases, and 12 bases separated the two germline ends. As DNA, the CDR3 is TGTGCCAGCAGCTTAGACCGGTTCGGCGCAGATACGCAGTATTTT. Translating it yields CASSLDRFGADTQYF.

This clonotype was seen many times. This chain's CDR3 is CASSPNRGPDTQYF. CDR3 nucleotides: TGTGCCAGCAGCCCCAACAGGGGGCCAGATACGCAGTATTTT. The V and J genes are TRBV7-3 and TRBJ2-3; the match to TRBD1 covers 9 bases. The CDR3 spans 14 residues. Germline V lookup: CDR1 SGHTA, CDR2 FQGTGA. The ends lost 5 bases at V and 4 bases at J; junction bases unmatched: 4.

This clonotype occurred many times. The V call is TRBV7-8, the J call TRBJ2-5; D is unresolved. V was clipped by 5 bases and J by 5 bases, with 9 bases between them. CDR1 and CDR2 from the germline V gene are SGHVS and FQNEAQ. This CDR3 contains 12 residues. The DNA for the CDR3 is TGTGCCAGCAGCCCGCAGATGGAGACCCAGTACTTC. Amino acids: CASSPQMETQYF.

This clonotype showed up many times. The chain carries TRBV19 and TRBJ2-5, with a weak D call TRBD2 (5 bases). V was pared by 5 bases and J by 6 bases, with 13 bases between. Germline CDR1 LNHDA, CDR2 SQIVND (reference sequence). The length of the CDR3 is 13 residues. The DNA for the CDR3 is TGTGCCAGTAGTTCCCCCGGGAAGAAGACCCAGTACTTC. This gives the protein CASSSPGKKTQYF.

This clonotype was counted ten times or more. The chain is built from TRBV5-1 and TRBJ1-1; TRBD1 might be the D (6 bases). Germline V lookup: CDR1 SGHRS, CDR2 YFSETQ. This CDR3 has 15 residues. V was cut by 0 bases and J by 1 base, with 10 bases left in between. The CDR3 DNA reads TGCGCCAGCAGCTTGGACGGGGGCCAGAACACTGAAGCTTTCTTT. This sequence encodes CASSLDGGQNTEAFF.

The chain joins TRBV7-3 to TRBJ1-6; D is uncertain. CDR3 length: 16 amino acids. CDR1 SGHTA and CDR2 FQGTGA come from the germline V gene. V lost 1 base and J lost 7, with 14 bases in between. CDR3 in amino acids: CASSLRGVGRNSPLHF. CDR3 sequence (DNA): TGTGCCAGCAGCTTAAGGGGTGTCGGGAGGAATTCACCCCTCCACTTT.

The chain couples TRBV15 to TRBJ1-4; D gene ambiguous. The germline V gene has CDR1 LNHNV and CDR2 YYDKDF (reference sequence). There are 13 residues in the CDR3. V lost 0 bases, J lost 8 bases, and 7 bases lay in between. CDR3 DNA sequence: TGTGCCACCAGCAGAGATCGGGGAGAAAAACTGTTTTTT. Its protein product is CATSRDRGEKLFF.

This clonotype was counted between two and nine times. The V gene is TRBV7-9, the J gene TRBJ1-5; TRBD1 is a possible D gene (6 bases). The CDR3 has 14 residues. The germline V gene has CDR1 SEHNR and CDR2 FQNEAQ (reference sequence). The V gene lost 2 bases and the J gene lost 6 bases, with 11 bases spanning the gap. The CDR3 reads CASSLSGVGQPQHF. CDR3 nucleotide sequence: TGTGCCAGCAGCTTATCAGGGGTAGGTCAGCCCCAGCATTTT. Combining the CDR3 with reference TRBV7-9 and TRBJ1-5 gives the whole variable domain DTGVSQNPRHKITKRGQNVTFRCDPISEHNRLYWYRQTLGQGPEFLTYFQNEAQLEKSRLLSDRFSAERPKGSFSTLEIQRTEQGDSAMYLCASSLSGVGQPQHFGDGTRLSIL.

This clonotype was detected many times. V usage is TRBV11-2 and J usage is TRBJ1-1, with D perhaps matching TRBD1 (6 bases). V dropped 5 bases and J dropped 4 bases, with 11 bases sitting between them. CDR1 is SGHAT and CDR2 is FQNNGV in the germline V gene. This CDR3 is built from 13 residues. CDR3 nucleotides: TGTGCCAGCAGCCAAACAGGGCCCACTGAAGCTTTCTTT. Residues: CASSQTGPTEAFF.

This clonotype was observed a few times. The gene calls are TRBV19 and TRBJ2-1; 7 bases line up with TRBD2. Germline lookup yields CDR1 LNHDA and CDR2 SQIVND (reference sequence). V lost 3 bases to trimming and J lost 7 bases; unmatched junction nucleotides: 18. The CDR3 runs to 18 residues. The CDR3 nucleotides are TGTGCCAGTAGTATCTTCCCACGGGAGGAGTTTATAGGGAATGAGCAGTTCTTC. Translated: CASSIFPREEFIGNEQFF.